A single sample is the source of the 5 T cell receptor beta chains below, sequenced in a study of blood T cell repertoires in COVID-19. Repertoires were generated with immunoSEQ multiplex PCR, while TCRdb's copy carries only in-frame clones and drops some. The sample has approximately 300,000 clones; nearly 90% are singletons. Sequencing input: peripheral blood. The receptor source for this set is a woman aged 40 to 50 with COVID-19, enrolled during active disease.

The rearrangement joins TRBV25-1 to TRBJ2-3; 9 nucleotides line up with TRBD2. The CDR3 spans 15 residues. CDR1 is MGHDK and CDR2 is SYGVNS in the germline V gene. V trimming: 4 bases; J trimming: 1 base; junction bases outside the gene matches: 3. The chain's CDR3 is CASSVSSGGTDTQYF. The CDR3 DNA is TGTGCCAGCAGTGTTTCTAGCGGGGGCACAGATACGCAGTATTTT.

The J gene is TRBJ2-7, the V gene TRBV29-1; 10 nucleotides align to TRBD1. The CDR3 is made up of 17 amino acids. Trimming removed 5 bases from V and 2 bases from J; junction bases left unmatched: 15. Germline CDR1 and CDR2: SQVTM and ANQGSEA. The CDR3 here is CSVLSSSKGTGAYEQYF. Written as DNA, the CDR3 is TGCAGCGTTCTGTCGTCATCCAAAGGGACAGGGGCCTACGAGCAGTACTTC.

The V call is TRBV19, the J call TRBJ2-1; 10 bases line up with TRBD2. The CDR3 runs to 15 residues. V shed 7 bases and J 4 bases; nucleotides not matched to a gene: 7. Looked up from germline, CDR1 is LNHDA and CDR2 is SQIVND (reference sequence). The CDR3 nucleotides read TGTGCCAGTACCTCCCCTAGCGGGGGATACAATGAGCAGTTCTTC. This gives the protein CASTSPSGGYNEQFF. Full variable domain (rest looked up from reference TRBV19 and TRBJ2-1): DGGITQSPKYLFRKEGQNVTLSCEQNLNHDAMYWYRQDPGQGLRLIYYSQIVNDFQKGDIAEGYSVSREKKESFPLTVTSAQKNPTAFYLCASTSPSGGYNEQFFGPGTRLTVL.

This chain uses TRBV5-4 with TRBJ2-2, with D maybe TRBD2 (5 bases). V shed 4 bases and J shed 4 bases, with 17 bases lying between them. The V gene's germline CDR1 is SGHNT and CDR2 YYREEE (reference sequence). The CDR3 totals 16 residues. CDR3 nucleotide sequence: TGTGCCAGCAGCGCAATAAAAACTAGTCGCACCGGGGAGCTGTTTTTT. Encoded protein: CASSAIKTSRTGELFF.

This chain connects TRBV27 to TRBJ1-2; 7 nucleotides line up with TRBD1. Germline V CDR1 and CDR2: MNHEY, SMNVEV (reference sequence). V lost 8 bases and J lost 8; bases outside the gene matches: 11. CDR3 size: 13 residues. For the CDR3, the DNA is TGTGCCAGCCGCTCAGGGGGTCAGGGAGGCTACACCTTC. Amino acid sequence: CASRSGGQGGYTF.